Below, 18 T cell receptor beta chains from the same sample are listed, as sequenced in a study of post-analysis software for immune sequencing data. Study-wide findings and caveats: Included in a set of about five TRBV segments more frequent in patients than controls were TRBV5-6, TRBV5-1 and TRBV20-1.

TCR beta libraries were prepared from cDNA with unique molecular identifiers. MiXCR, run by TCRdb on the PCR reads, gives a single entry per CDR3 protein. The sample includes around 500,000 distinct CDR3 sequences, about a third of them seen just once. These receptors lack a known antigen. The specimen sequenced was blood. The source is a girl aged 2-17 years with multiple sclerosis.

The gene calls are TRBV29-1 and TRBJ2-2; no reliable D call. V lost 3 bases and J 5 bases, leaving 7 bases between the germline ends. The CDR3 spans 12 residues. The germline gives CDR1 SQVTM, CDR2 ANQGSEA. The CDR3 DNA sequence: TGCAGCGTTGAGGGGTTTACCGGGGAGCTGTTTTTT. This gives the protein CSVEGFTGELFF.

About this clonotype: One end of the junction does not line up with germline, which may come from a read error. The chain joins TRBV11-2 to TRBJ2-3; no reliable D call. This CDR3 is built from 13 residues. Germline CDR1 is SGHAT and CDR2 is FQNNGV. CDR3 coding DNA: TGTGCCAGCAGCTTAGTGTCTATAGATACGCGGTATTTT. Translated, it gives CASSLVSIDTRYF.

J is TRBJ1-1 and V is TRBV5-1, with D tentatively TRBD1 (6 bases). The length of the CDR3 is 20 residues. The germline CDR1 and CDR2 sequences are SGHRS and YFSETQ. The V and J ends lost 4 bases and 0 bases respectively, with 28 bases between them. The CDR3: CASSPWWVGAPILMNTEAFF. The CDR3 DNA is TGCGCCAGCAGCCCCTGGTGGGTGGGGGCGCCGATTTTAATGAACACTGAAGCTTTCTTT. Full variable domain (rest looked up from reference TRBV5-1 and TRBJ1-1): KAGVTQTPRYLIKTRGQQVTLSCSPISGHRSVSWYQQTPGQGLQFLFEYFSETQRNKGNFPGRFSGRQFSNSRSEMNVSTLELGDSALYLCASSPWWVGAPILMNTEAFFGQGTRLTVV.

This clonotype was recorded many times. This chain links TRBV6-5 with TRBJ1-1; TRBD1 matches at 7 bases. This CDR3 is built from 14 residues. Germline CDR1 MNHEY, CDR2 SVGAGI. Trimming took 6 bases from V and 0 from J; bases not matched to a gene: 4. CDR3 sequence: CASSPGTVNTEAFF. CDR3 DNA sequence: TGTGCCAGCAGCCCCGGGACAGTGAACACTGAAGCTTTCTTT.

The chain couples TRBV10-3 to TRBJ1-6, with 9 bases matching TRBD1. The CDR3 consists of 13 residues. Trimming at V came to 11 bases and at J to 8 bases, leaving 7 bases not matched to a gene. Germline loops: CDR1 ENHRY, CDR2 SYGVKD. The CDR3: CAAHRDRDSPLHF. In nucleotides, the CDR3 is TGTGCCGCACACCGGGACAGGGATTCACCCCTCCACTTT.

The rearrangement joins TRBV6-6 to TRBJ1-2, with 10 nucleotides matching TRBD1. V dropped 0 bases and J dropped 8; count of bases not matched to a gene: 6. The CDR3 consists of 15 residues. Germline V lookup: CDR1 MNHNY, CDR2 SVGAGI (reference sequence). CDR3 residues: CASSYSGQGRDGYTF. The CDR3 coding sequence is TGTGCCAGCAGTTACTCGGGACAGGGGAGGGACGGCTACACCTTC.

J is TRBJ2-5 and V is TRBV3-1; TRBD2 matches at 9 bases. CDR3 length: 15 residues. Unmatched junction bases numbered 12, after V lost 3 bases and J lost 10 bases. CDR1 and CDR2 (germline): LGHDT, YNNKEL (reference sequence). In DNA form, the CDR3 reads TGTGCCAGCAGCCAGAACGCGGGGGGGCCCGCATTCCAGTACTTC. This gives the protein CASSQNAGGPAFQYF.

The chain employs TRBV7-2 and TRBJ1-5; maybe TRBD1 (6 bases). CDR3 length equals 17 residues. The germline CDR1 and CDR2 sequences are SGHTA and FQGNSA. V was cut by 1 base and J by 0 bases, with 13 bases left in between. The CDR3 DNA is TGTGCCAGCAGCTTAGGGTCAGGGGCGGCTAGCAATCAGCCCCAGCATTTT. Protein product: CASSLGSGAASNQPQHF.

This chain connects TRBV4-2 to TRBJ2-5; TRBD2 agrees at 8 bases. The germline gives CDR1 LGHNA, CDR2 YNFKEQ. CDR3 size: 16 residues. V trimming: 1 base; J trimming: 5 bases; junction bases outside the gene matches: 9. CDR3 nucleotides: TGTGCCAGCAGCCAAGTGACGGGAGGGCCGTCCGAGACCCAGTACTTC. Amino acids: CASSQVTGGPSETQYF.

The chain recombines TRBV20-1 with TRBJ2-7; no definite D call. The CDR3 is 14 amino acids. V dropped 3 bases and J dropped 7 bases, with 19 bases sitting between them. Germline loops: CDR1 DFQATT, CDR2 SNEGSKA (reference sequence). Written as DNA, the CDR3 is TGCAGTGCTAGGGAAGCGCAACTCTACAATGAGCAGTACTTC. Amino acid sequence: CSAREAQLYNEQYF.

The chain joins TRBV6-1 to TRBJ2-7, with a weak D call TRBD1 (6 bases). The germline gives CDR1 MNHNS, CDR2 SASEGT. The CDR3 loop spans 13 amino acids. Trimming cost V 2 bases and J 3 bases, with 8 bases left between them. As DNA, the CDR3 is TGTGCCAGCAGTGAATTGGACAGCTACGAGCAGTACTTC. Translated: CASSELDSYEQYF.

This rearrangement joins TRBV23-1 to TRBJ2-1, with D maybe TRBD1 (5 bases). TRBV23-1 is an open reading frame, and its role is uncertain. This CDR3 contains 13 residues. V was clipped by 2 bases and J by 7 bases, with 9 bases between them. The CDR3 DNA is TGCGCCAGCAGTCAAAGGTCAGGGAATGAGCAGTTCTTC. This gives the protein CASSQRSGNEQFF.

The rearrangement joins TRBV28 to TRBJ2-3; D unresolved. The ends were cut back, 1 base at V and 4 bases at J, with 9 bases in the middle. Germline CDR1 is MDHEN and CDR2 is SYDVKM. This CDR3 is built from 14 residues. The CDR3 bases are TGTGCCAGCAGTTTATTTCGGGTCCCAGATACGCAGTATTTT. Protein: CASSLFRVPDTQYF.

This clonotype was found a few times. This chain links TRBV11-2 with TRBJ2-1, with 11 bases that match TRBD1. The CDR3 loop spans 16 amino acids. Germline V gene sequence: CDR1 SGHAT, CDR2 FQNNGV. V lost 0 bases and J lost 8; bases outside the gene matches: 6. Here the CDR3 reads CASSLDWTGGWDEQFF. CDR3 nucleotides: TGTGCCAGCAGCTTAGATTGGACAGGGGGCTGGGATGAGCAGTTCTTC.

This clonotype occurred a few times. The V gene is TRBV7-9, the J gene TRBJ1-5, with no clear D. V was clipped by 0 bases and J by 5 bases, with 8 bases between them. Germline V gene lookup returns CDR1 SEHNR and CDR2 FQNEAQ (reference sequence). This CDR3 is built from 14 residues. The CDR3 sequence is CASSLASGDQPQHF. The CDR3, as DNA: TGTGCCAGCAGCTTAGCCTCTGGGGATCAGCCCCAGCATTTT.

The J gene is TRBJ1-1, the V gene TRBV7-8; D is unresolved. Germline loops: CDR1 SGHVS, CDR2 FQNEAQ. V was clipped by 6 bases and J by 1 base, with 9 bases between them. CDR3 size: 13 residues. The CDR3 DNA sequence: TGTGCCAGCAGGATATTGGGGAACACTGAAGCTTTCTTT. It is translated as CASRILGNTEAFF.

This clonotype was recorded at least ten times. The chain has TRBV4-1 and TRBJ2-7; D not resolved. The germline V gene has CDR1 MGHRA and CDR2 YSYEKL. V lost 1 base, J lost 0 bases, and 10 bases lay in between. The CDR3 length is 15 residues. CDR3 nucleotides: TGCGCCAGCAGCCAAGGGGCAGAGAGCTCCTACGAGCAGTACTTC. This codes for CASSQGAESSYEQYF.

The chain joins TRBV4-1 to TRBJ2-1, with 14 positions matching TRBD2. In germline, CDR1 is MGHRA, CDR2 YSYEKL. After removal of 0 bases from V and 7 bases from J, the junction contained 11 bases not matched to a gene. This CDR3 has 19 amino acids. The DNA of the CDR3 is TGCGCCAGCAGCCAAGACCCCTCCACGACTAGCGGGGGGGCGAATGAGCAGTTCTTC. Translated: CASSQDPSTTSGGANEQFF.